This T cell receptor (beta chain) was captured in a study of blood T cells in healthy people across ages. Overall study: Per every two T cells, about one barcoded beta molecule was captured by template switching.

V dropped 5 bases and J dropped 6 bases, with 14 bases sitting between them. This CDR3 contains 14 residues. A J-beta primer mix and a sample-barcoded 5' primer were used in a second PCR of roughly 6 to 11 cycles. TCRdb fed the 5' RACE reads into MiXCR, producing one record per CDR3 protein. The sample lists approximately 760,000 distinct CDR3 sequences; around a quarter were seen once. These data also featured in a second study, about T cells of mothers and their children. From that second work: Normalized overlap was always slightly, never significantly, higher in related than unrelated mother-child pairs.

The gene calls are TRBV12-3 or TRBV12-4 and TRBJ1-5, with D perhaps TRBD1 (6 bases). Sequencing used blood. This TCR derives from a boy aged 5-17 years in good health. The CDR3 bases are TGTGCCAGCAGTAGAACAGGGAGTTTTCAGCCCCAGCATTTT. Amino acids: CASSRTGSFQPQHF.